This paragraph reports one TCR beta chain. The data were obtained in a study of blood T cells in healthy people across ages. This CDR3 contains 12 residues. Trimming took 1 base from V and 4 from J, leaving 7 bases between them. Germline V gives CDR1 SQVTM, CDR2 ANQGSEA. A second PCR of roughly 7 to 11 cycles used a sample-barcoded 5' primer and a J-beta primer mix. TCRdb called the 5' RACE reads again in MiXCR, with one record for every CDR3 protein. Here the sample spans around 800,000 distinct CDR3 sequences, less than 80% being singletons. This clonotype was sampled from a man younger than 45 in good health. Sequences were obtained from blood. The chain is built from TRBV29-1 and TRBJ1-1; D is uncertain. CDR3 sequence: CSVEVRTTEAFF. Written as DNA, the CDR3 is TGCAGCGTTGAAGTTCGTACCACTGAAGCTTTCTTT.